The present T cell receptor (beta chain) was sequenced within a study of blood T cell repertoires in COVID-19. Original data processing: Amplification of reference gene primers was used by the study to estimate nucleated cell counts. The table came from immunoSEQ multiplex PCR; TCRdb's copy has only in-frame clones and leaves some out. V and J calls and clone size are as listed in that table; D and trimming were resolved from the DNA. This table has 350,000 to 500,000 clones, around nine tenths appearing once. V dropped 5 bases and J dropped 5; count of bases not matched to a gene: 9. There are 16 residues in the CDR3. In germline, CDR1 is SNHLY, CDR2 FYNNEI.

The chain recombines TRBV2 with TRBJ2-5, with 12 bases lining up with TRBD2. Input material: PBMCs or T cells enriched from blood (not recorded which). The origin of this receptor is a woman aged 18-35 years who had been exposed to COVID-19. The CDR3 protein is CASSSRLAGAGETQYF. CDR3 bases: TGTGCCAGCAGTTCCCGACTAGCGGGAGCGGGGGAGACCCAGTACTTC.